This TCR beta chain comes out of a study of post-analysis software for immune sequencing data (dated by TCRdb to the mid-2010s). As for the study more broadly: Relapsing-remitting, secondary progressive and progressive-relapsing multiple sclerosis were recorded as disease courses, and subtype annotation was lacking for some patients. Patient repertoires were compared against 11 previously published healthy control repertoires from donors aged roughly 6 to 25 years. A subset of samples was prepared in parallel using single-end sample barcoding, then pooled and co-amplified after Illumina adapter ligation. What the work shows at the level of the full study, not this receptor alone: The control group was slightly older than the multiple sclerosis patient group. Direct clustering with F measure revealed strong co-clustering of samples prepared in the same batch, which led to a batch-effect correction. Multiple sclerosis patients had significantly lower normalized Chao1 diversity than controls, a result that suggests substantial peripheral T-cell clonal expansion.

The library came from PCR. For sequencing, an Illumina HiSeq 2500 was employed. To reduce PCR and sequencing biases, unique molecular identifiers were built into the TCR beta cDNA libraries. Every 1 to 10 million input T cells yielded about 500,000 cDNA molecules, meaning each molecule approximated one T cell. The patient libraries were prepared and sequenced with the same protocol used for the earlier healthy control dataset. Samples belonging to the same batch were prepared together, multiplexed and sequenced on a shared HiSeq lane. Processing in the source paper ran as follows. MIGEC was used to process the raw barcoded reads, and molecular identifier groups with only a single read were discarded before consensus assembly and CDR3 extraction. Clonotype tables were post-analysed with VDJtools, normalizing diversity by down-sampling all datasets to the smallest sample size. In repertoire overlap clustering, CDR3 amino acid sequences, but not nucleotide sequences, were matched to correct batch-related cross-sample contamination. The public reads were reprocessed in TCRdb via fastp at Q25 and MiXCR, keeping in-frame beta chains. Entries that share a CDR3 protein sequence are merged under the most common genes and DNA. None of the V and J calls come from the authors' own analysis; TCRdb made them. Recorded for this sample are hundreds of thousands of distinct CDR3 sequences; under 55% of them occurred a single time. The ten largest clones capture roughly an eighth of the sample.

TCR beta repertoires were profiled from peripheral blood of 13 young patients with multiple sclerosis to demonstrate the VDJtools post-analysis software. The patients with multiple sclerosis were children and adolescents between roughly 6 and 17 years of age. In regard to this clonotype: This receptor's antigen is unknown. The record has no base qualities; no much larger clone is one base away.

This sequence was found in a girl aged 10 to 17 with multiple sclerosis. Source material: blood.

At the DNA level, the sequence is TGTGCCATCAGTGTGGACACGCGAGACTATGGCTACACCTTC. It encodes CAISVDTRDYGYTF. The rearranged segments are TRBV10-3 and TRBJ1-2; TRBD1 is a weak D gene call, 5 bases matching. Taken from cysteine to phenylalanine, the CDR3 has 14 residues. Kept here is only the CDR3 DNA, which spans 42 bases and is read in frame from base 1. V is pared back by 4 bases and J by 3 bases, with 12 bases lying between the germline termini. The germline V gene gives CDR1 as ENHRY and CDR2 as SYGVKD.